A selection of T cell receptor beta chains follows, all from one sample in a study of PD-1 blockade in classical Hodgkin lymphoma. Assay used: immunoSEQ multiplex PCR; TCRdb lists only in-frame clones, some missing. The repertoire includes nearly 20,000 clones, approximately 87% of them detected once, and around 2.7% sits in the top ten. The source material was CD4+ T cells from blood, sampled before the fourth cycle of nivolumab. Source of these receptors: a human donor with classical Hodgkin lymphoma. Each CDR3 is given without its conserved first and last residue.

V	J	CDR3
TRBV6-5	TRBJ1-6	ASSYYPSGTNSPLH
TRBV7-8	TRBJ1-3	ASSLRFGRGSGNTIY
TRBV19	TRBJ2-5	ASSISGIETQY
TRBV2	TRBJ2-7	ASSREGLPYEQY
TRBV11-3	TRBJ1-2	ASSTDPVGKTYGYT
TRBV4-1	TRBJ1-6	ASSLEPTGEVEGNSPLH
TRBV19	TRBJ2-2	ASSLTSNTGELF
TRBV6-1	TRBJ1-5	ASSEGNGPNQPQH
TRBV7-9	TRBJ2-1	ASSFLIGLAMDNEQF
TRBV19	TRBJ2-3	ASSLGLNTDTQY